A single sample is the source of the 23 T cell receptor beta chains below, sequenced in a study of blood T cell repertoires in COVID-19. The assay was immunoSEQ multiplex PCR, and TCRdb's table has in-frame clones only and misses some. This sample has about 300,000 clones, with around 84% found just once. The sample consisted of PBMCs or T cells enriched from blood (not recorded which). Every receptor here comes from a woman aged 18-29 years who had recovered from COVID-19.

V usage is TRBV7-2 and J usage is TRBJ2-1, with 8 nucleotides matching TRBD2. V shed 0 bases and J 5 bases; nucleotides not matched to a gene: 6. The V gene's germline CDR1 is SGHTA and CDR2 FQGNSA. The CDR3 is made up of 16 amino acids. CDR3 region: CASSLAPSSGNNEQFF. CDR3 DNA: TGTGCCAGCAGCTTAGCGCCGAGTAGCGGGAACAATGAGCAGTTCTTC. Supplemented by reference TRBV7-2 and TRBJ2-1, the full variable domain reads GAGVSQSPSNKVTEKGKDVELRCDPISGHTALYWYRQSLGQGLEFLIYFQGNSAPDKSGLPSDRFSAERTGGSVSTLTIQRTQQEDSAVYLCASSLAPSSGNNEQFFGPGTRLTVL.

This chain uses TRBV15 with TRBJ2-2, with D perhaps matching TRBD2 (6 bases). This CDR3 spans 15 amino acids. The V end lost 1 base, the J end lost 2 bases, and 8 bases lay between the germline ends. The germline V gene encodes CDR1 LNHNV and CDR2 YYDKDF (reference sequence). CDR3 in DNA: TGTGCCACCAGCAGAGGAGGGACTAACACCGGGGAGCTGTTTTTT. This sequence encodes CATSRGGTNTGELFF.

V is TRBV23-1 and J is TRBJ1-5, with D unclear. TRBV23-1 is filed as an ORF, its function uncertain. The CDR3 is 14 residues long. Between the trimmed V and J ends, which lost 2 bases and 2 bases, there was a span of 7 bases. Here the CDR3 reads CASSQTRGNQPQHF. The CDR3 region has the DNA TGCGCCAGCAGTCAAACCCGGGGCAATCAGCCCCAGCATTTT.

The V and J genes are TRBV19 and TRBJ1-2, with a weak D call TRBD1 (6 bases). CDR3 size: 16 residues. The V and J ends lost 6 bases and 7 bases respectively, with 24 bases between them. Germline V gene lookup returns CDR1 LNHDA and CDR2 SQIVND (reference sequence). DNA of the CDR3: TGTGCCAGTAGCCAAGGCCCGAGACAGGCAATGGGTGGCTACACCTTC. Protein product: CASSQGPRQAMGGYTF.

The chain links TRBV28 to TRBJ2-7; 10 bases align to TRBD1. The length of the CDR3 is 16 residues. Germline CDR1 reads MDHEN; CDR2 reads SYDVKM. With 7 bases clipped from V and 2 bases from J, the junction kept 11 bases outside the gene matches. The CDR3 loop is CASITRSGTGAYEQYF. The CDR3 DNA sequence: TGTGCCAGCATCACCCGGTCCGGGACAGGGGCCTACGAGCAGTACTTC.

This clone was seen just once. The rearrangement joins TRBV2 to TRBJ2-1; TRBD2 might be the D (5 bases). V lost 7 bases and J lost 4, with 11 bases in between. The CDR3 totals 13 residues. The V gene's germline CDR1 is SNHLY and CDR2 FYNNEI. The CDR3: CASTNGMYNEQFF. The CDR3 DNA is TGTGCCAGCACAAACGGGATGTACAATGAGCAGTTCTTC.

The chain is built from TRBV6-6 and TRBJ1-1; a weak D match, TRBD1 (5 bases). V dropped 2 bases and J dropped 4 bases, with 17 bases sitting between them. The CDR3 length is 16 residues. Germline CDR1 reads MNHNY; CDR2 reads SVGAGI (reference sequence). CDR3 DNA sequence: TGTGCCAGCAGTTACCAGCAGGGAGGGACGGCCACTGAAGCTTTCTTT. This translates into CASSYQQGGTATEAFF.

This clone showed up just a few times. The chain uses TRBV7-8 and TRBJ1-2, with D maybe TRBD1 (6 bases). The CDR3 has 15 residues. Germline CDR1 and CDR2: SGHVS and FQNEAQ. V shed 2 bases and J shed 1 base, with 11 bases lying between them. This CDR3 reads CASSLMGTLNYGYTF. As DNA, the CDR3 is TGTGCCAGCAGCTTAATGGGGACACTTAACTATGGCTACACCTTC.

The chain combines TRBV27 with TRBJ1-3; no reliable D call. V dropped 2 bases and J dropped 4 bases, with 12 bases sitting between them. Germline CDR1 is MNHEY and CDR2 is SMNVEV (reference sequence). The CDR3 is 15 residues long. The CDR3 loop reads CASSLDDTPGNTIYF. CDR3 bases: TGTGCCAGCAGTTTAGATGACACTCCGGGAAACACCATATATTTT.

This chain joins TRBV2 and TRBJ1-4; D unclear. Germline values: CDR1 SNHLY, CDR2 FYNNEI. CDR3 length: 15 residues. V was shortened by 2 bases and J by 7 bases, with 14 bases between the two germline ends. The CDR3 DNA reads TGTGCCAGCAGTGAACTCTCTGACACGGCTGAAAAACTGTTTTTT. It encodes CASSELSDTAEKLFF. Drawing the rest from reference TRBV2 and TRBJ1-4, the complete variable domain is EPEVTQTPSHQVTQMGQEVILRCVPISNHLYFYWYRQILGQKVEFLVSFYNNEISEKSEIFDDQFSVERPDGSNFTLKIRSTKLEDSAMYFCASSELSDTAEKLFFGSGTQLSVL.

The chain links TRBV4-2 to TRBJ1-2, with 7 bases identical to TRBD1. Unmatched junction bases numbered 4, after V lost 0 bases and J lost 3 bases. CDR3 length: 15 residues. Germline CDR1 and CDR2: LGHNA and YNFKEQ. The chain's CDR3 is CASSQDRTGDYGYTF. The DNA of the CDR3 is TGTGCCAGCAGCCAAGATCGAACAGGGGACTATGGCTACACCTTC.

This clone was detected only once. The rearrangement joins TRBV5-1 to TRBJ2-3; 7 nucleotides align to TRBD2. CDR3 length: 15 residues. Germline V CDR1 and CDR2: SGHRS, YFSETQ. Unmatched junction bases numbered 9, after V lost 7 bases and J lost 1 base. As DNA, the CDR3 is TGCGCCAGCGGAATCCTAGCGGACGGCACAGATACGCAGTATTTT. Translating it yields CASGILADGTDTQYF.

This clone was observed once. The rearrangement joins TRBV3-1 (or the pseudogene TRBV3-2) to TRBJ2-5; 10 positions agree with TRBD1. The CDR3 totals 14 residues. Germline loops: CDR1 LGHDT, CDR2 YNNKEL (reference sequence). Trimming took 4 bases from V and 3 from J; bases not matched to a gene: 2. CDR3 in amino acids: CASSRGQGKETQYF. As DNA, the CDR3 is TGTGCCAGCAGCCGGGGACAGGGGAAAGAGACCCAGTACTTC.

This clone was found once. Compared with germline, one end of the junction differs, possibly owing to a read error. The chain is built from TRBV7-9 and TRBJ2-3, with D perhaps matching TRBD2 (6 bases). Germline V lookup: CDR1 SEHNR, CDR2 FQNEAQ (reference sequence). The CDR3 totals 14 residues. In DNA, the CDR3 is TGTGCCAGCAGCCCACTCGGGAGCAAAGATACGCAGTATTTT. It yields the protein CASSPLGSKDTQYF.

This chain links TRBV9 with TRBJ2-5; TRBD2 aligns across 10 bases. CDR3 length: 14 residues. Trimming cost V 5 bases and J 5 bases; bases outside gene matches: 6. CDR1 and CDR2 from the germline V gene are SGDLS and YYNGEE. CDR3 DNA sequence: TGTGCCAGCAGTGGGGGACTAGCGAGCGAGACCCAGTACTTC. Protein: CASSGGLASETQYF. The full variable domain, rest sourced from reference TRBV9 and TRBJ2-5, is DSGVTQTPKHLITATGQRVTLRCSPRSGDLSVYWYQQSLDQGLQFLIQYYNGEERAKGNILERFSAQQFPDLHSELNLSSLELGDSALYFCASSGGLASETQYFGPGTRLLVL.

The V and J genes are TRBV5-1 and TRBJ2-5, with 11 bases aligning to TRBD2. Germline CDR1 and CDR2: SGHRS and YFSETQ. Unmatched junction bases numbered 8, after V lost 4 bases and J lost 0 bases. The CDR3 has 17 amino acids. The CDR3 spells CASSGTGTSGNQETQYF. CDR3 sequence (DNA): TGCGCCAGCAGCGGAACCGGGACTAGCGGCAACCAAGAGACCCAGTACTTC.

The chain has TRBV28 and TRBJ1-1; D possibly corresponds to TRBD1 (6 bases). This CDR3 is built from 15 residues. Germline V CDR1 and CDR2: MDHEN, SYDVKM. V was shortened by 5 bases and J by 2 bases, with 15 bases between the two germline ends. The CDR3 nucleotides read TGTGCCAGCAGTCTCCCATGGACAGCTAACACTGAAGCTTTCTTT. Its translation: CASSLPWTANTEAFF.

The genes are TRBV30 and TRBJ2-2, with D possibly being TRBD2 (5 bases). V lost 4 bases to trimming and J lost 8 bases, with 20 bases between them. This CDR3 contains 15 residues. CDR1 and CDR2 (germline): GTSNPN, SVGIG (reference sequence). Here the CDR3 DNA reads TGTGCCTGGACAACGAGGGCTCTGTCGTCGGGGGAGCTGTTTTTT. It encodes CAWTTRALSSGELFF.

Details on this clone: An end of the junction does not agree with germline; a read error may underlie this. The J gene is TRBJ1-2, the V gene TRBV7-9; D is ambiguous. The germline gives CDR1 SEHNR, CDR2 FQNEAQ (reference sequence). This CDR3 comprises 10 residues. The CDR3 DNA follows: TGTGCCAGCAGCTTAAATTCGTCCGCCTTC. Translated, it gives CASSLNSSAF.

The chain has TRBV20-1 and TRBJ2-1, with D possibly TRBD1 on 5 matching bases. Trimming took 6 bases from V and 8 from J, leaving 11 bases between them. CDR3 size: 11 residues. Germline CDR1 is DFQATT and CDR2 is SNEGSKA (reference sequence). CDR3: CSARVDHEQFF. The CDR3 nucleotides read TGCAGTGCCAGGGTAGATCATGAGCAGTTCTTC.

In nucleotides, the CDR3 is TGTGCCAGCAGCTTGGGGAGGGCTAGCGGGACCACAGATACGCAGTATTTT. Its protein is CASSLGRASGTTDTQYF. The genes are TRBV11-3 and TRBJ2-3, with TRBD2 identical over 9 bases. Trimming cost V 3 bases and J 2 bases; bases outside gene matches: 9. The CDR3 runs to 17 residues. The germline CDR1 and CDR2 sequences are SGHNT and YENEEA.

This chain joins TRBV21-1 and TRBJ1-2. TRBV21-1 is a known pseudogene. This CDR3 comprises 16 residues. CDR3 sequence: CASSELCVRGNYGYTF. CDR3 nucleotide sequence: TGTGCCAGCAGTGAGCTGTGCGTAAGAGGTAACTATGGCTACACCTTC.

The rearrangement links TRBV6-5 to TRBJ1-5; 7 nucleotides line up with TRBD1. Germline V gene data show CDR1 as MNHEY and CDR2 as SVGAGI. This CDR3 contains 14 residues. With 6 bases clipped from V and 5 bases from J, the junction kept 7 bases outside the gene matches. The CDR3, as DNA: TGTGCCAGCAGGGAGGGGACAGCGGATCAGCCCCAGCATTTT. Residues: CASREGTADQPQHF.